Following are 20 T cell receptor beta chains from one sample sequenced in a study of T cells in Graves' hyperthyroidism and ophthalmopathy. RNA transcripts served as the template for amplifying TCR beta CDR3 regions. In the first-round RT-PCR of the TCR CDR3, the HTBI primer set was used. Each CDR3 protein is one row after TCRdb ran MiXCR on the multiplex PCR reads. The sample shows over 700,000 distinct CDR3 sequences, roughly a third of them seen only once. Sequences were obtained from blood. These receptor sequences come from a woman aged 40 to 50 with Graves' hyperthyroidism.

This clonotype was seen a handful of times. This chain links TRBV5-6 with TRBJ2-7; D might be TRBD2 (7 bases). CDR3 size: 14 residues. V was shortened by 5 bases and J by 2 bases, with 14 bases between the two germline ends. CDR1 and CDR2 from the germline V gene are SGHDT and YYEEEE. This CDR3 is CASRGGEAPYEQYF. The CDR3 bases are TGTGCCAGCAGAGGGGGGGAGGCGCCCTACGAGCAGTACTTC.

The CDR3 sequence: CASGLGPTLYEQYF. The CDR3 region has the DNA TGTGCTAGTGGTTTGGGACCGACGCTCTACGAGCAGTACTTC. V usage is TRBV12-5 and J usage is TRBJ2-7; no reliable D call. The CDR3 consists of 14 residues. The germline V gene encodes CDR1 LGHNT and CDR2 FRNRAP. The germline V and J ends were trimmed by 1 base and 3 bases, with 10 bases remaining between them. Full variable domain (remainder filled in from reference TRBV12-5 and TRBJ2-7): DARVTQTPRHKVTEMGQEVTMRCQPILGHNTVFWYRQTMMQGLELLAYFRNRAPLDDSGMPKDRFSAEMPDATLATLKIQPSEPRDSAVYFCASGLGPTLYEQYFGPGTRLTVT.

The chain employs TRBV2 and TRBJ2-2; D uncertain. V lost 4 bases to trimming and J lost 3 bases, with 12 bases between them. The CDR3 extends over 15 amino acids. Germline V gene lookup returns CDR1 SNHLY and CDR2 FYNNEI. The chain's CDR3 is CASSAGRGYTGELFF. The CDR3 DNA reads as TGTGCCAGCAGTGCGGGCAGAGGCTACACCGGGGAGCTGTTTTTT.

Comments on this clonotype: An end of the junction differs from the germline gene, which may be a read error. The chain joins TRBV12-3 or TRBV12-4 to TRBJ1-4; the match to TRBD1 covers 8 bases. The CDR3 is 14 residues long. The DNA for the CDR3 is TGTGCCAGCAGTAGAGCAGGGGGCCTAGAAAAAATGTTTTTT. It is translated as CASSRAGGLEKMFF.

This clonotype was counted only a few times. The chain links TRBV20-1 to TRBJ2-7; the D gene is possibly TRBD1 (5 bases). CDR3 length equals 15 residues. Germline loops: CDR1 DFQATT, CDR2 SNEGSKA (reference sequence). V gave up 3 bases and J gave up 3 bases, with 18 bases separating them. The CDR3 region has the DNA TGCAGTGCTAGCGATTCAGCAGGGAAATTCTACGAGCAGTACTTC. It is translated as CSASDSAGKFYEQYF.

This clonotype appeared many times. The chain joins TRBV7-2 to TRBJ2-7; 10 bases map to TRBD2. From germline, CDR1 is SGHTA and CDR2 FQGNSA. Unmatched junction bases numbered 10, after V lost 6 bases and J lost 2 bases. This CDR3 has 16 residues. The CDR3 region has the DNA TGTGCCAGCAGTTCCTATCCTAGCGGGGGAACCTACGAGCAGTACTTC. This sequence encodes CASSSYPSGGTYEQYF.

Concerning this clonotype: This may be a read error, as it is one base from a much larger clone. The chain has TRBV7-9 and TRBJ1-5; D might be TRBD1 (5 bases). CDR1 and CDR2 (germline): SEHNR, FQNEAQ (reference sequence). With 7 bases removed from V and 4 bases from J, the gap between germline ends came to 14 bases. The CDR3 runs to 14 residues. The CDR3 sequence: CASTDSRGNQPQHF. Written as DNA, the CDR3 is TGTGCCAGCACCGACTCGAGGGGTAATCAGCCCCAGCATTTT.

The chain uses TRBV7-2 and TRBJ1-4; D is perhaps TRBD1 (6 bases). The germline gives CDR1 SGHTA, CDR2 FQGNSA. V lost 2 bases and J lost 8, with 12 bases in between. This CDR3 has 14 amino acids. CDR3 sequence: CASSLNRDGEKLFF. The CDR3 nucleotides are TGTGCCAGCAGCTTAAACAGGGATGGGGAAAAACTGTTTTTT. The full variable domain, with the rest looked up from reference TRBV7-2 and TRBJ1-4, is GAGVSQSPSNKVTEKGKDVELRCDPISGHTALYWYRQSLGQGLEFLIYFQGNSAPDKSGLPSDRFSAERTGGSVSTLTIQRTQQEDSAVYLCASSLNRDGEKLFFGSGTQLSVL.

On this clonotype: At one of its ends the junction is not consistent with the germline gene, which may arise from a read error. CDR3 DNA sequence: TGCGCCAGCAGCCAAGATTCTGAGGATTATAATTCACCCCTCCACTTT. Its translation is CASSQDSEDYNSPLHF. The rearrangement joins TRBV7-3 to TRBJ1-6; D remains ambiguous. The CDR3 has 16 residues. In germline, CDR1 is SGHTA, CDR2 FQGTGA.

A word on this clonotype: An end of the junction differs from the germline gene, which may be a read error. The V gene is TRBV29-1, the J gene TRBJ1-1, with a weak D call TRBD1 (6 bases). The germline CDR1 and CDR2 sequences are SQVTM and ANQGSEA. The CDR3 loop spans 16 amino acids. The CDR3 here is CSVWGGRTVVNTKAFF. The DNA of the CDR3 is TGCAGCGTTTGGGGGGGCCGGACCGTTGTCAACACTAAAGCTTTCTTT.

Written as DNA, the CDR3 is TGTGCCAGTTCCCTACCGGGACAGGGCTCTCCCTATACCTTC. As protein: CASSLPGQGSPYTF. This rearrangement joins TRBV2 to TRBJ1-2; 9 bases fit TRBD1. The CDR3 runs 14 residues. From germline, CDR1 is SNHLY and CDR2 FYNNEI. V gave up 9 bases and J gave up 14 bases; unmatched junction bases: 19.

The genes are TRBV6-6 and TRBJ1-2, with a weak D call TRBD1 (6 bases). CDR3 length equals 14 residues. Germline CDR1 MNHNY, CDR2 SVGAGI (reference sequence). V was trimmed by 8 bases and J by 8 bases, leaving 21 bases between them. The CDR3 bases are TGTGCCAGCTCACCGAGCGCAGGGGCTCAGGGCTACACCTTC. It encodes CASSPSAGAQGYTF.

Worth noting for this clonotype: Germline is not matched at one junction end, which may reflect a read error. This rearrangement joins TRBV2 to TRBJ1-5; D might be TRBD1 (6 bases). Germline assignment: CDR1 SNHLY and CDR2 FYNNEI. CDR3 size: 13 residues. The CDR3 loop reads CASSEAGAQPQHF. CDR3 nucleotides: TGTGCCAGCAGCGAAGCGGGGGCACAGCCCCAGCATTTT.

With respect to this clonotype: A much larger clone sits a single nucleotide away, making a read error possible. V gene TRBV7-2 combines with J gene TRBJ2-5; D may be TRBD1 (5 bases). V lost 4 bases to trimming and J lost 7 bases, with 19 bases between them. In germline, CDR1 is SGHTA, CDR2 FQGNSA. CDR3 length: 15 amino acids. The CDR3 region is CASSSPQGGKGTQYF. Written as DNA, the CDR3 is TGTGCCAGCAGCTCACCGCAGGGTGGCAAAGGGACCCAGTACTTC.

As concerns this clonotype: A much bigger clone sits one base away, suggesting this may be a read error. The CDR3 DNA follows: TGTGCCAGCAGCTTAGCCCCCGGCCTCCCTGGAAACACCATATATTTT. Amino acids: CASSLAPGLPGNTIYF. J is TRBJ1-3 and V is TRBV7-2, with D hard to call. The CDR3 covers 16 residues. Germline-derived CDR1 and CDR2 are SGHTA and FQGNSA. The germline V and J ends were trimmed by 0 bases and 2 bases, with 11 bases remaining between them.

This chain links TRBV6-5 with TRBJ2-6; D possibly corresponds to TRBD1 (7 bases). The CDR3 has 18 amino acids. V dropped 3 bases and J dropped 2 bases, with 17 bases sitting between them. Germline CDR1 is MNHEY and CDR2 is SVGAGI. In DNA form, the CDR3 reads TGTGCCAGCAGTTATGAGGCAGGGGGGTTGGCTGGGGCCAACGTCCTGACTTTC. Protein: CASSYEAGGLAGANVLTF.

The chain combines TRBV7-2 with TRBJ1-2; tentative D call: TRBD1 (6 bases). Trimming took off 8 bases at V and 0 bases at J, with 19 bases between the two ends. Per the germline V gene, CDR1 is SGHTA and CDR2 is FQGNSA. This CDR3 spans 16 amino acids. In nucleotides, the CDR3 is TGTGCCAGCGTCCCAATCCCCCGGACAGCTAACTATGGCTACACCTTC. Its translation: CASVPIPRTANYGYTF.

This sequence joins TRBV15 and TRBJ2-2; no clear D. In germline, CDR1 is LNHNV, CDR2 YYDKDF (reference sequence). Trimming took 3 bases from V and 6 from J, leaving 2 bases between them. The CDR3 is made up of 11 amino acids. This CDR3 is CATSSSGELFF. The DNA of the CDR3 is TGTGCCACCAGCAGTTCCGGGGAGCTGTTTTTT.

Only a few counts were recorded for this clonotype. V usage is TRBV20-1 and J usage is TRBJ1-5; no clear D. Germline V CDR1 and CDR2: DFQATT, SNEGSKA (reference sequence). Trimming stripped 3 bases from V and 5 bases from J, with 20 bases between. CDR3 length: 16 residues. The CDR3 DNA follows: TGCAGTGCTAGGATTCACGATGGACCTCGAGATCAGCCCCAGCATTTT. Translating gives CSARIHDGPRDQPQHF.

The table lists this clonotype with a few counts. The chain recombines TRBV20-1 with TRBJ2-2; unclear D gene. Germline CDR1 and CDR2: DFQATT and SNEGSKA (reference sequence). This CDR3 has 13 amino acids. V was pared by 1 base and J by 6 bases, with 9 bases between. This CDR3 is CSARVPRAGELFF. The DNA for the CDR3 is TGCAGTGCTAGAGTGCCTAGAGCCGGGGAGCTGTTTTTT.